This T cell receptor (beta chain) emerged from a study of shared clonotypes between healthy human individuals (TCRdb year 2020). As for the study more broadly: A couple of women and a few men aged 18 to 49 years were included in the cohort. For each donor, CD4 naive and CD4 memory were each given three plates, CD8 naive was given two plates, and CD8 memory was given one plate. Different laboratories and diverse techniques were used to prepare libraries and sequence TCR repertoires, to increase sequencing depth and limit assay-specific biases. The study deeply sequenced blood TCR repertoires of about 5 healthy adults to estimate repertoire size and the extent of clonotype sharing between individuals. Per donor, leukapheresis produced somewhere between about 0.94 and 9.5 billion PBMCs.

TCR CDR3 regions were amplified from genomic DNA by multiplex PCR using the deep immunoSEQ assay. Genomic DNA extracted from each cell subset was distributed evenly over all wells of several immunoSEQ 96-well plates, and each plate served as one replicate. For sorted subsets, 200 ng of genomic DNA, equivalent to roughly 30,000 T cell genomes, went into each replicate PCR. Purified libraries were quantified with a Qubit 3.0 fluorometer, sized on a Bioanalyzer 2100, and re-quantified with the KAPA Library Quantification kit. Each immunoSEQ 96-well plate was sequenced on its own single-read 150-cycle Illumina NextSeq 550 flow cell. The authors processed their data as follows. Because the immunoSEQ output held only junctional sequences and lacked quality scores, the filtering could not match the filtering applied to full-length reads. To assign V/J genes and CDR3, sequences were annotated using PyIR, a Python wrapper for IgBLAST v1.9, with IMGT germline references. Any read was removed if the V/J assignment was weak (E-value above 1e-6), the CDR3 was missing, or the read contained stop codons, out-of-frame junctions, or ambiguous translated residues. V3J clonotypes were defined as sequences sharing the same inferred V gene, J gene, and CDR3 amino acid sequence. The percentage overlap between two repertoires was calculated by dividing the number of shared unique clonotypes by the size of the smaller repertoire. Repertoire richness was assessed with RTK rarefaction, the Chao1 estimator, and Recon v2.1 estimates of unobserved clonotypes. For all TCRbeta clonotypes obtained by the gDNA method from a handful of donors, generation probabilities were computed with OLGA. Here the immuneACCESS table is served through TCRdb, limited to in-frame sequences with V and J called. Missing clones are a known gap in these copies; in checked studies unresolved V genes cover under half, and the rest lacks a known reason. Clone size and V and J calls were adopted from that table, with D and trimming inferred from the DNA. The sample data list around 1.4 million clones, and just under 99% of these were observed just once. The ten largest clones take up about 0.35% of the sample.

This clone was counted a single time. Its antigen remains undetermined. Base-call qualities are not available, and no considerably larger clone is one nucleotide away. Donors were healthy HIV-negative adults with no recently reported acute infections or vaccinations. All donors were Caucasian adults living in Nashville, Tennessee, USA. CD4+ T cells were enriched through magnetic negative selection, after which naive cells were positively selected on CD45RA and the remaining negative fraction served as the memory subset. After blood collection by leukapheresis, PBMCs were isolated using Ficoll-Histopaque density gradient centrifugation and then cryopreserved in the vapor phase of liquid nitrogen. Analytical flow cytometry was used to check the purity and quantity of each magnetically sorted T cell population. Genomic DNA was isolated from every sorted fraction and measured by UV absorbance on a Nanodrop 2000c.

The paper as a whole reports these results and caveats: Larger estimated clonotype richness was generally found for naive subsets than for memory subsets. Incomplete sequencing was indicated by rarefaction of sorted-subset datasets, despite the large sequencing depth. Pairwise subsampling indicated that sequencing depth was expected to affect the degree of clonotype sharing among donors. Sampling was limited to blood, and TCR repertoires in tissue likely differ from TCR repertoires in blood. Clonotypes shared by all four sorted-subset donors showed higher generation probabilities than non-shared clonotypes. The genetic and exposure-history diversity represented was limited by the small number of donors. Sharing across a handful of donors was observed for approximately 5% of naive CD4, over 3% of naive CD8, roughly 2.3% of memory CD4, and roughly 0.4% of memory CD8 clonotypes.

According to the germline V gene, CDR1 reads MDHEN and CDR2 reads SYDVKM. The CDR3, cysteine through phenylalanine, is 14 amino acids long. Left in the record is the CDR3 DNA by itself, 42 bases read in frame from the first base. Here V drops 7 bases and J drops 10 bases, and the junction holds 11 bases not matched to any gene. This clonotype was sampled from a man aged 25 to 40 in good health. This chain joins TRBV28 to TRBJ2-1; 9 middle bases align to TRBD2. The sequencing input was naive CD4+ T cells sorted from blood. Per the publication, the cell subset or site label means: CD45RA+ positively selected. The sequenced DNA is TGTGCCAGCACTATCCCTAGCGGGAACTCGGAGCAGTTCTTC. Protein translation: CASTIPSGNSEQFF.